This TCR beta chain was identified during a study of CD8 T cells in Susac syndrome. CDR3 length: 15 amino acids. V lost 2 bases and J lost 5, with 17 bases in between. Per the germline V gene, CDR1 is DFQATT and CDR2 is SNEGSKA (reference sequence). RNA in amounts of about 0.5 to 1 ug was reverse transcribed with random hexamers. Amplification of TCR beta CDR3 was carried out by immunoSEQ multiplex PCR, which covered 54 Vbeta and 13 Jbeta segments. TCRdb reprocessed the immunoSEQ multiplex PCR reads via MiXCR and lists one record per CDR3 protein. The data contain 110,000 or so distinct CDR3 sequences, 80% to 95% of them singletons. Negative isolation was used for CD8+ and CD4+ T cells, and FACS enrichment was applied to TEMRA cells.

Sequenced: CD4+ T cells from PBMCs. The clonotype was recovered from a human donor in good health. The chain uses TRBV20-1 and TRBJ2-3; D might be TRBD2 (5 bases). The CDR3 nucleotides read TGCAGTGCTAGACCTCTGCGAAGCGAGGGAGATACGCAGTATTTT. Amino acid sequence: CSARPLRSEGDTQYF.